A single sample is the source of the 2 T cell receptor beta chains below, sequenced in a study of cytomegalovirus exposure and HLA in healthy donors. Using immunoSEQ multiplex PCR, the repertoire was profiled, and TCRdb retains in-frame clones only, with some absent. The table shows 150,000 or so clones, with just over 85% occurring only once. What was sequenced was PBMCs. These receptors all come from a human donor in good health.

The CDR3 DNA reads TGTGCCAGCAGCCCCAGGGGGGACAACTACAATGAGCAGTTCTTC. Protein: CASSPRGDNYNEQFF. V and J are TRBV11-1 and TRBJ2-1; tentative D call: TRBD1 (7 bases). CDR1 is SGHAT, CDR2 FQDESV, per germline (reference sequence). The CDR3 is 15 amino acids. V dropped 5 bases and J dropped 3 bases, with 14 bases sitting between them.

The V and J genes are TRBV7-3 and TRBJ2-3; 9 nucleotides match TRBD2. This CDR3 comprises 15 residues. Germline V lookup: CDR1 SGHTA, CDR2 FQGTGA. The J segment lost 9 bases and the V segment lost 8 bases, leaving 15 bases of the junction unmatched. DNA of the CDR3: TGTGCCAGCGGGAAACCTAGCGGGGAGGGGTCAACGCAGTATTTT. Protein product: CASGKPSGEGSTQYF.